The 21 T cell receptor beta chains listed next were all sequenced from one sample in a study of monozygotic twins with inflammatory bowel disease. TCRdb reprocessed the 5' RACE reads and reports one entry per CDR3 protein, with no DNA. The ten most abundant clones cover roughly 2.3% of a sample with some 150,000 distinct CDR3 sequences. The sequenced material came from blood. These receptor sequences come from a human donor with ulcerative colitis or Crohn's disease, or a healthy co-twin of an affected twin (not recorded which).

The chain couples TRBV18 to TRBJ2-4. Germline CDR1 KGHSH, CDR2 LQKENI. This CDR3 spans 15 amino acids. CDR3 protein: CASSPLTATKNIQYF.

V and J are TRBV3-1 and TRBJ2-7; TCRdb names TRBD1, which stays unverified in the absence of DNA. Germline V gene lookup returns CDR1 LGHDT and CDR2 YNNKEL (reference sequence). The CDR3 spans 15 residues. The CDR3: CASSRPGRKDGEQYF.

This rearrangement joins TRBV7-2 to TRBJ1-1; TCRdb's assignment of TRBD1 cannot be checked, as there is no DNA. The CDR3 is 13 amino acids. CDR1 is SGHTA and CDR2 is FQGNSA in the germline V gene. CDR3 region: CASSFPTGRKAFF.

This sequence joins TRBV7-9 and TRBJ1-1; TCRdb selects TRBD1, and the lack of DNA leaves this call unchecked. Germline values: CDR1 SEHNR, CDR2 FQNEAQ (reference sequence). CDR3 size: 15 residues. The chain's CDR3 is CASRRGGLGDTEAFF.

The CDR3 spells CASRKRGLGTGELLF. The chain has TRBV5-4 and TRBJ2-2; TCRdb's assignment of TRBD1 cannot be checked, as there is no DNA. The CDR3 contains 15 residues. From germline, CDR1 is SGHNT and CDR2 YYREEE (reference sequence).

J is TRBJ2-7 and V is TRBV2; TCRdb calls TRBD1, which cannot be checked without DNA. CDR1 is SNHLY, CDR2 FYNNEI, per germline. The CDR3 covers 12 residues. The CDR3 spells CASSTLQYEQYF. The full variable domain, completed using reference TRBV2 and TRBJ2-7, is EPEVTQTPSHQVTQMGQEVILRCVPISNHLYFYWYRQILGQKVEFLVSFYNNEISEKSEIFDDQFSVERPDGSNFTLKIRSTKLEDSAMYFCASSTLQYEQYFGPGTRLTVT.

The genes are TRBV15 and TRBJ1-5; checking the TCRdb D call of TRBD1 is not possible without DNA. The CDR3 is 14 residues long. Germline V lookup: CDR1 LNHNV, CDR2 YYDKDF (reference sequence). CDR3 protein: CATSREGASQPQHF.

The chain has TRBV7-2 and TRBJ2-2; TCRdb's D gene call, TRBD2, goes unchecked for lack of DNA. The length of the CDR3 is 17 residues. CDR1 SGHTA and CDR2 FQGNSA come from the germline V gene. The CDR3 reads CASSLRLAGESAGELFF.

V gene TRBV12-3 or TRBV12-4 combines with J gene TRBJ2-2; without DNA, the TCRdb call of TRBD1 cannot be checked. The CDR3 contains 19 residues. This CDR3 reads CASSFGWTGPRANTGELFF.

The rearrangement links TRBV5-6 to TRBJ2-7; checking the TCRdb D call of TRBD1 is not possible without DNA. There are 16 residues in the CDR3. From germline, CDR1 is SGHDT and CDR2 YYEEEE. CDR3 sequence: CASSFWATARPYEQYF.

The V gene is TRBV20-1, the J gene TRBJ2-7; absent DNA, TCRdb's TRBD2 call cannot be checked. The CDR3 is 13 amino acids. Looked up from germline, CDR1 is DFQATT and CDR2 is SNEGSKA (reference sequence). CDR3 sequence reads: CSARSQRGYEQYF.

The chain links TRBV5-1 to TRBJ1-6. There are 14 residues in the CDR3. Looked up from germline, CDR1 is SGHRS and CDR2 is YFSETQ. This CDR3 is CASSLTTHNSPLHF.

The gene calls are TRBV19 and TRBJ1-5; TCRdb gives TRBD1 as the D gene, but with no DNA this cannot be confirmed. This CDR3 comprises 16 residues. CDR1 and CDR2 (germline): LNHDA, SQIVND (reference sequence). Here the CDR3 reads CASSTRQSYSNQPQHF.

The rearrangement links TRBV9 to TRBJ2-5; TCRdb proposes TRBD2, but this gene call is untestable without DNA. The CDR3 is made up of 16 amino acids. The germline CDR1 and CDR2 sequences are SGDLS and YYNGEE. This CDR3 reads CASSPQRLLDVQTQYF.

The chain uses TRBV14 and TRBJ2-7; the D gene TCRdb calls, TRBD1, cannot be checked with no DNA. The germline gives CDR1 SGHDN, CDR2 FVKESK. The CDR3 runs to 13 residues. CDR3 amino acids: CASSLDRYYEQYF.

The V and J genes are TRBV11-1 and TRBJ2-6; TCRdb reports TRBD2, a call that lacks DNA to check it against. Germline values: CDR1 SGHAT, CDR2 FQDESV (reference sequence). The CDR3 consists of 20 residues. CDR3 in amino acids: CASSRWGLAGDFSGANVLTF.

The chain recombines TRBV11-2 with TRBJ2-7; the TRBD2 assignment by TCRdb is unverifiable without DNA. This CDR3 is built from 16 residues. CDR1 is SGHAT and CDR2 is FQNNGV in the germline V gene. The CDR3: CASSQGPGLEVTEQYF.

The V and J genes are TRBV7-2 and TRBJ2-1. Germline V CDR1 and CDR2: SGHTA, FQGNSA. This CDR3 has 15 residues. The CDR3 loop is CASSRSGSSYNEQFF.

The J gene is TRBJ2-1, the V gene TRBV20-1; TCRdb names TRBD2, which stays unverified in the absence of DNA. CDR1 is DFQATT, CDR2 SNEGSKA, per germline (reference sequence). The CDR3 length is 15 residues. Here the CDR3 reads CSARSTGVVNNEQFF.

The chain recombines TRBV6-1 with TRBJ2-6; TCRdb returns TRBD1, unconfirmable since there is no DNA. CDR3 length equals 15 residues. Per germline, CDR1 MNHNS and CDR2 SASEGT. CDR3 loop: CASRTLDSGANVLTF.

This rearrangement joins TRBV7-2 to TRBJ2-3; lacking DNA, the TRBD2 call made by TCRdb goes unchecked. CDR1 and CDR2 (germline): SGHTA, FQGNSA. The CDR3 extends over 15 amino acids. CDR3 protein: CASSLVAGSTDTQYF.